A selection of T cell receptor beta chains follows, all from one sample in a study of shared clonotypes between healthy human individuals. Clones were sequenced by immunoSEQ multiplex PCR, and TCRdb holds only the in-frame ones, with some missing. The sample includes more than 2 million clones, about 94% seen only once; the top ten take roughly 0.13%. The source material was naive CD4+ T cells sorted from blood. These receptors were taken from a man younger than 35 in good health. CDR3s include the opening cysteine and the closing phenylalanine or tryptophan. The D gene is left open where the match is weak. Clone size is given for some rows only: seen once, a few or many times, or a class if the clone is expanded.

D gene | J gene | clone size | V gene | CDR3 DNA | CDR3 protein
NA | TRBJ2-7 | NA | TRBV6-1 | TGTGCCAGCACCCCAGGAAGACACTCCTACGAGCAGTACTTC | CASTPGRHSYEQYF
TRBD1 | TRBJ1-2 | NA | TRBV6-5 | TGTGCCAGCAGTTACTTACAAGGGGGCAATGGCTACACCTTC | CASSYLQGGNGYTF
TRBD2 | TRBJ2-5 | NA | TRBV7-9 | TGTGCCAGCAGCTCGGGACTAGCGGGTGGGACCCAGTACTTC | CASSSGLAGGTQYF
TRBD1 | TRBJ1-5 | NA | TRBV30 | TGTGCCTGGAGCATCAGAGGGGGCAGGGGATGGACCGGGCAGCCCCAGCATTTT | CAWSIRGGRGWTGQPQHF
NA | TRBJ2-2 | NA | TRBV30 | TGTGCCTGGAGTGTACAACTAGCAGGTCGGACCGGGGAGCTGTTTTTT | CAWSVQLAGRTGELFF
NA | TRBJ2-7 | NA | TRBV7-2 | TGTGCCAGCACCGGACGGGGCCGGGACGAGCAGTACTTC | CASTGRGRDEQYF
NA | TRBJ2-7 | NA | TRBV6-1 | TGTGCCAGCAGTGAATTAGGCCCATACGAGCAGTACTTC | CASSELGPYEQYF
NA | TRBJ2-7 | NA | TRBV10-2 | TGCGCCAGCAGTGAGCTTTGGGGGAGGGAGCAGTACTTC | CASSELWGREQYF
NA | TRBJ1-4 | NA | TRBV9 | TGTGCCAGCAGCGTAGGCGGGGGGGGAAATGAAAAACTGTTTTTT | CASSVGGGGNEKLFF
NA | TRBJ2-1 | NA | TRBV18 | TGTGCCAGCCTCCCCTCCGCCTCCTACAATGAGCAGTTCTTC | CASLPSASYNEQFF
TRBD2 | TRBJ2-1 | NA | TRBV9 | TGTGCCAGCAGCGTAGCCAGCGGGAGGGCCCGTGGCTCCTACAATGAGCAGTTCTTC | CASSVASGRARGSYNEQFF
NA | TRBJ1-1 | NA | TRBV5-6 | TGTGCCAGCAGCTTTCAGGCGAACACTGAAGCTTTCTTT | CASSFQANTEAFF
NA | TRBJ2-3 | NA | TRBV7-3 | TGTGCCAGCAGCCCCTTTGGCGGGGGCACAGATACGCAGTATTTT | CASSPFGGGTDTQYF
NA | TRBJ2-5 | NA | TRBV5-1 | TGCGCCAGCAGCTTTGTGGCAGGGGTTCAAGAGACCCAGTACTTC | CASSFVAGVQETQYF
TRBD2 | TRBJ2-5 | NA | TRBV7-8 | TGTGCCAGCAGCGTTAGCGGGGGGGCTCTAGAGACCCAGTACTTC | CASSVSGGALETQYF
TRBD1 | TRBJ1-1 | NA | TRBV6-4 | TGTGCCAGCAGCCCCGGACAGGGGACGGACACTGAAGCTTTCTTT | CASSPGQGTDTEAFF
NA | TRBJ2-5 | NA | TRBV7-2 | TGTGCCAGCAGCTTAAGGGGTATACGCAGGGCACTACAAGAGACCCAGTACTTC | CASSLRGIRRALQETQYF
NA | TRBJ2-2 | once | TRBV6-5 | TGTGCCAGCGGGTATCTAGCGAGTTACACCGGGGAGCTGTTTTTT | CASGYLASYTGELFF
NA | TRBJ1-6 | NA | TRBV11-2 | TGTGCCAGCAGCTTTAGTTCAGGAAATTCACCCCTCCACTTT | CASSFSSGNSPLHF
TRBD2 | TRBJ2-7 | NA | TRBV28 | TGTGCCAGCAGTTTATCGGGACTAGCGGGGGCCCTCTACGAGCAGTACTTC | CASSLSGLAGALYEQYF
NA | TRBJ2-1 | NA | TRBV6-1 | TGTGCCAGCAGGGCCACATACGGGTCCTACAATGAGCAGTTCTTC | CASRATYGSYNEQFF
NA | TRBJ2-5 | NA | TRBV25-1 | TGTGCCAGCAGTGAATGGGGAGAGACCCAGTACTTC | CASSEWGETQYF
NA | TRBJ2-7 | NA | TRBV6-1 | TGTGCCAGTCATCCGGGACAAGCCTACGAGCAGTACTTC | CASHPGQAYEQYF
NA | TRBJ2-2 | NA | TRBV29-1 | TGCAGCGTTGCAGGACGCGCGAACACCGGGGAGCTGTTTTTT | CSVAGRANTGELFF
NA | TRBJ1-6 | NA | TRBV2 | TGTGCCAGCACCCCCCAGCGGGATTATAATTCACCCCTCCACTTT | CASTPQRDYNSPLHF
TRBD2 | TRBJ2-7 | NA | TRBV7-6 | TGTGCCAGCAGCATAGCGGGAGGAGGCTACGAGCAGTACTTC | CASSIAGGGYEQYF
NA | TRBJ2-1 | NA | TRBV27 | TGTGCCAGCACTAGGGGACGCGGTTACAATGAGCAGTTCTTC | CASTRGRGYNEQFF
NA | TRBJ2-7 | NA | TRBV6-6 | TGTGCCAGCACCGTAGGGGATACGGGAGTCCACGAGCAGTACTTC | CASTVGDTGVHEQYF
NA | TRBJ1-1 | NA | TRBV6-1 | TGTGCCAGCAGTGCTTTCAGGGGCGTGAACACTGAAGCTTTCTTT | CASSAFRGVNTEAFF
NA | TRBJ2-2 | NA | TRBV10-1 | TGCGCCAGCAGTGCTATTCGGGGACCCGGGGAGCTGTTTTTT | CASSAIRGPGELFF
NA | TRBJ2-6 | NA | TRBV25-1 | TGTGCCAGCAGCAAGGGTTGGGGTTTTTTGTCTGGGGCCAACGTCCTGACTTTC | CASSKGWGFLSGANVLTF
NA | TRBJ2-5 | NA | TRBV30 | TGTGCCTGGAGTGTACCGGGGGGCAGGTATCAAGAGACCCAGTACTTC | CAWSVPGGRYQETQYF
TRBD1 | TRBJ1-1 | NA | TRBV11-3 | TGTGCCAGCAGCTCCGCCCCGAGCGACAGGGTCGAGGGCACTGAAGCTTTCTTT | CASSSAPSDRVEGTEAFF
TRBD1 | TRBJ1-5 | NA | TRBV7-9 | TGTGCCAGCAGCCTGACAGGGGGCAATCAGCCCCAGCATTTT | CASSLTGGNQPQHF
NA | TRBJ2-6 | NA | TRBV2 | TGTGCCAGCAGTAGGGGGAGTCCTGGGGCCAACGTCCTGACTTTC | CASSRGSPGANVLTF
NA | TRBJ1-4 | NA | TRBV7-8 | TGTGCCAGCAGCCCTCAGACAGTTCCAACTAATGAAAAACTGTTTTTT | CASSPQTVPTNEKLFF
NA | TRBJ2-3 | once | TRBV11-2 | TGTGCCAGCAGCTTAGAGTTATTTGAATTTTCAAATACGCAGTATTTT | CASSLELFEFSNTQYF
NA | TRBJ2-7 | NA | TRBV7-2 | TGTGCCAGCAGTACTAGTGGCGAGCAGTACTTC | CASSTSGEQYF
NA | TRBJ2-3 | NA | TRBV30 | TGTGCCTGGAATCGTGGCCTGTCTAGCACAGATACGCAGTATTTT | CAWNRGLSSTDTQYF
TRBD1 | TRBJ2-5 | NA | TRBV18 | TGTGCCAGCTCACCACGGCAGGGGGACGGTAGGGAGACCCAGTACTTC | CASSPRQGDGRETQYF
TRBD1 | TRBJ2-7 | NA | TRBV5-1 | TGCGCCAGCAGCGTGGGACAGGGATCCTACGAGCAGTACTTC | CASSVGQGSYEQYF
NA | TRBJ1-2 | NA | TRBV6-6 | TGTGCCAGCGGGGGCGCCGCGGGGGGCTATGGCTACACCTTC | CASGGAAGGYGYTF
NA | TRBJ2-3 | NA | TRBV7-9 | TGTGCCAGCAGCCCCGGGGGTAGCACAGATACGCAGTATTTT | CASSPGGSTDTQYF
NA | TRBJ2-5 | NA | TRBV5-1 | TGCGCCAGCAGCGCTGGAGGCAGTCAAGAGACCCAGTACTTC | CASSAGGSQETQYF
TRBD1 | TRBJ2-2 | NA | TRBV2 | TGTGCCAGCTCCGGGCCAGGGGGATTCGTCGGGGAGCTGTTTTTT | CASSGPGGFVGELFF
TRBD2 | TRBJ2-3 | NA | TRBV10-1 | TGCGCCAGCAGTGAGCTAGCGGGGGGTATGACAGATACGCAGTATTTT | CASSELAGGMTDTQYF
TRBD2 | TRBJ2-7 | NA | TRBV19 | TGTGCCAGTAGTCCACTTCCGGGGGGTACCTACGAGCAGTACTTC | CASSPLPGGTYEQYF
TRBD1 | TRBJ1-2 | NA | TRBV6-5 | TGTGCCAGCACTCCGGGACAGGGCTATGGCTACACCTTC | CASTPGQGYGYTF
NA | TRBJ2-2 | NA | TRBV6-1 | TGTGCCAGCAGTGAAGTTCTCAGGGGAAACACCGGGGAGCTGTTTTTT | CASSEVLRGNTGELFF
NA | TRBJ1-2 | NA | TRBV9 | TGTGCCAGCAGCGTAGCCCCTTTCGACCAAGGCTACACCTTC | CASSVAPFDQGYTF